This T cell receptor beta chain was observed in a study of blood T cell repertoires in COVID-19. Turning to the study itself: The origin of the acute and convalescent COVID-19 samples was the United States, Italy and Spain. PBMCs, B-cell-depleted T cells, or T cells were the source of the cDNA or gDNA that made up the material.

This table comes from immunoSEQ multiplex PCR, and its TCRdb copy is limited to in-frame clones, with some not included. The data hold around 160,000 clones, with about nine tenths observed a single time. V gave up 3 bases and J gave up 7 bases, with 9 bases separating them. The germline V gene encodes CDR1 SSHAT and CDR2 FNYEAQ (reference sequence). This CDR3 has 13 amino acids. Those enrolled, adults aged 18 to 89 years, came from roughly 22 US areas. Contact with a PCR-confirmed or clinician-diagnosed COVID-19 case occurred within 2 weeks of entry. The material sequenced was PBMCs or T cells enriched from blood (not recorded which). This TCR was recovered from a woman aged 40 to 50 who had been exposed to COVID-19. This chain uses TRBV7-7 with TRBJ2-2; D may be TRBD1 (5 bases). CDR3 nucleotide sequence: TGTGCCAGCAGCTTGATAGGGGACGGGGAGCTGTTTTTT. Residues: CASSLIGDGELFF.